The 32 T cell receptor beta chains presented below share a single source sample, sequenced in a study of identical twins. TCRdb used MiXCR to reprocess the 5' RACE reads, holding one entry per CDR3 protein. The sample yields some 710,000 distinct CDR3 sequences, less than 7% seen once. Sequencing was carried out using naive T cells sorted from blood. All receptors come from a man between 18 and 29 years old in good health.

The CDR3 DNA reads TGTGCCAGCAGGACTATACGGGACAGAGCTTCTGGGGCCAACGTCCTGACTTTC. Amino acids: CASRTIRDRASGANVLTF. The V gene is TRBV3-1, the J gene TRBJ2-6, with 7 bases aligning to TRBD1. The CDR3 spans 18 residues. Germline assignment: CDR1 LGHDT and CDR2 YNNKEL (reference sequence). J gave up 1 base and V 6 bases, and 12 bases lay outside the gene matches.

In this sample, this clonotype turned up many times. The chain uses TRBV7-9 and TRBJ1-2; D uncertain. V lost 2 bases and J 11 bases, leaving 9 bases between the germline ends. CDR1 and CDR2 (germline): SEHNR, FQNEAQ (reference sequence). This CDR3 contains 11 residues. The CDR3: CASSLSTIYTF. The CDR3 DNA follows: TGTGCCAGCAGCTTAAGTACAATATACACCTTC.

The chain has TRBV5-4 and TRBJ2-7; no reliable D call. The CDR3 covers 14 residues. The V gene's germline CDR1 is SGHNT and CDR2 YYREEE (reference sequence). V lost 0 bases and J lost 0, with 7 bases in between. CDR3 sequence reads: CASSLEASSYEQYF. CDR3 DNA sequence: TGTGCCAGCAGCTTGGAGGCCAGCTCCTACGAGCAGTACTTC.

This clonotype turned up a few times. The rearrangement joins TRBV28 to TRBJ2-3; D might be TRBD1 (6 bases). Trimming took off 5 bases at V and 0 bases at J, with 12 bases between the two ends. Germline V lookup: CDR1 MDHEN, CDR2 SYDVKM. The CDR3 is made up of 15 amino acids. The CDR3 reads CASSATGWSTDTQYF. DNA for the CDR3: TGTGCCAGCAGTGCCACAGGGTGGAGCACAGATACGCAGTATTTT. The full variable domain, with the rest looked up from reference TRBV28 and TRBJ2-3, is DVKVTQSSRYLVKRTGEKVFLECVQDMDHENMFWYRQDPGLGLRLIYFSYDVKMKEKGDIPEGYSVSREKKERFSLILESASTNQTSMYLCASSATGWSTDTQYFGPGTRLTVL.

This clonotype appeared many times. The chain combines TRBV5-1 with TRBJ2-1; TRBD2 agrees at 8 bases. CDR3 size: 16 residues. Germline lookup yields CDR1 SGHRS and CDR2 YFSETQ. The junction had 6 bases not matched to a gene; V was cut back by 0 bases and J by 4 bases. CDR3 nucleotides: TGCGCCAGCAGCTTGGAAATGGCGGGAGGATACAATGAGCAGTTCTTC. Encoded protein: CASSLEMAGGYNEQFF.

The J gene is TRBJ1-6, the V gene TRBV20-1, with 7 bases fitting TRBD1. This CDR3 has 16 residues. Germline trimming cut 0 bases from V and 6 bases from J; bases unmatched to any gene: 8. In germline, CDR1 is DFQATT, CDR2 SNEGSKA (reference sequence). The CDR3, as DNA: TGCAGTGCTAGAGATCAAGGGACAGCCTTTAATTCACCCCTCCACTTT. This translates into CSARDQGTAFNSPLHF.

This clonotype showed up just a few times. V is TRBV12-3 or TRBV12-4 and J is TRBJ2-5; either TRBD1 or TRBD2 may fit D (6 bases each). V lost 8 bases, J lost 0 bases, and 13 bases lay in between. The CDR3 consists of 14 residues. CDR3 amino acids: CASLGGRYQETQYF. The CDR3 DNA is TGTGCCAGCTTGGGGGGCCGGTACCAAGAGACCCAGTACTTC.

The table lists this clonotype with a few counts. The J gene is TRBJ2-5, the V gene TRBV7-6; D is unresolved. The CDR3 is 15 amino acids. Germline V lookup: CDR1 SGHVS, CDR2 FNYEAQ. With 0 bases removed from V and 1 base from J, the gap between germline ends came to 9 bases. This CDR3 reads CASSLAAAVQETQYF. The CDR3 DNA follows: TGTGCCAGCAGCTTAGCGGCAGCAGTCCAAGAGACCCAGTACTTC.

This clonotype was seen ten or more times. The rearrangement uses TRBV18 and TRBJ2-7; perhaps TRBD2 as D (6 bases). Trimming left V 2 bases short and J 4 bases short, with 15 bases between. Germline CDR1 and CDR2: KGHSH and LQKENI. CDR3 length equals 15 residues. The CDR3 reads CASSPLGGSSYEQYF. Here the CDR3 DNA reads TGTGCCAGCTCACCATTAGGAGGGAGTAGTTACGAGCAGTACTTC.

This chain connects TRBV11-2 to TRBJ1-2, with TRBD1 identical over 9 bases. CDR1 is SGHAT and CDR2 is FQNNGV in the germline V gene. The ends lost 5 bases at V and 10 bases at J; junction bases unmatched: 23. The CDR3 consists of 18 residues. The DNA of the CDR3 is TGTGCCAGCAGCACCCACAGGGGGCCTAAACCCCACGTTGGCTTCTACACCTTC. Its protein is CASSTHRGPKPHVGFYTF.

In its sample, this clonotype was seen a few times. The chain has TRBV20-1 and TRBJ2-7; 7 nucleotides agree with TRBD1. The V gene's germline CDR1 is DFQATT and CDR2 SNEGSKA (reference sequence). This CDR3 region has 16 residues. The J segment lost 2 bases and the V segment lost 0 bases, leaving 10 bases of the junction unmatched. In DNA form, the CDR3 reads TGCAGTGCTAGAGAACAAGAGACAGGGACCCCCTACGAGCAGTACGTC. Encoded protein: CSAREQETGTPYEQYV.

This clonotype was detected only a few times. The J gene is TRBJ2-3, the V gene TRBV28; TRBD1 aligns across 8 bases. The germline gives CDR1 MDHEN, CDR2 SYDVKM. V lost 1 base and J lost 10; bases outside the gene matches: 7. The CDR3 sequence is 14 residues long. CDR3 loop: CASSLSGGRDAQYF. The CDR3 nucleotides read TGTGCCAGCAGTTTATCAGGGGGCAGAGACGCGCAGTATTTT. Full variable domain (missing parts from reference TRBV28 and TRBJ2-3): DVKVTQSSRYLVKRTGEKVFLECVQDMDHENMFWYRQDPGLGLRLIYFSYDVKMKEKGDIPEGYSVSREKKERFSLILESASTNQTSMYLCASSLSGGRDAQYFGPGTRLTVL.

The sample holds a few counts of this clonotype. The rearrangement links TRBV7-9 to TRBJ1-1; possibly TRBD1 for D (5 bases). The V gene's germline CDR1 is SEHNR and CDR2 FQNEAQ (reference sequence). Trimming removed 2 bases at V and 6 bases at J, with 10 bases between. The CDR3 length is 13 residues. CDR3 region: CASSLIQGPEAFF. The CDR3 DNA sequence: TGTGCCAGCAGCTTAATTCAGGGCCCTGAAGCTTTCTTT. The whole variable domain, filled in from reference TRBV7-9 and TRBJ1-1, reads DTGVSQNPRHKITKRGQNVTFRCDPISEHNRLYWYRQTLGQGPEFLTYFQNEAQLEKSRLLSDRFSAERPKGSFSTLEIQRTEQGDSAMYLCASSLIQGPEAFFGQGTRLTVV.

Here the CDR3 reads CASSPWEPSTYEQYF. The CDR3 bases are TGCGCCAGCAGCCCCTGGGAGCCGTCGACCTACGAGCAGTACTTC. The chain combines TRBV5-1 with TRBJ2-7, with a weak D call TRBD2 (5 bases). Trimming shortened V by 4 bases and J by 2 bases, and 16 bases separated the two germline ends. The length of the CDR3 is 15 residues. Per germline, CDR1 SGHRS and CDR2 YFSETQ.

This clonotype was counted many times. V usage is TRBV29-1 and J usage is TRBJ2-1; 12 nucleotides line up with TRBD2. J lost 6 bases, V lost 6 bases, and 9 bases had no gene match. Per the germline V gene, CDR1 is SQVTM and CDR2 is ANQGSEA. The CDR3 consists of 15 residues. The CDR3 region has the DNA TGCAGCGTGGAGGCGACTAGCGGGAGTCCCAATGAGCAGTTCTTC. It specifies CSVEATSGSPNEQFF.

The rearrangement joins TRBV7-8 to TRBJ2-7; a possible D gene is TRBD1 (6 bases). Germline CDR1 reads SGHVS; CDR2 reads FQNEAQ. This CDR3 is 13 amino acids long. With 6 bases removed from V and 4 bases from J, the gap between germline ends came to 13 bases. In DNA, the CDR3 is TGTGCCAGCAGAAGTGCAGGGGAGTACGAGCAGTACTTC. It codes for CASRSAGEYEQYF.

The J gene is TRBJ2-2, the V gene TRBV11-3; D remains ambiguous. V was pared by 4 bases and J by 5 bases, with 17 bases between. Germline-derived CDR1 and CDR2 are SGHNT and YENEEA. The CDR3 is 16 residues long. CDR3 nucleotide sequence: TGTGCCAGCAGCTCTAGGAAGGCGACAACAACCGGGGAGCTGTTTTTT. As protein: CASSSRKATTTGELFF.

This clonotype was recorded many times. The gene calls are TRBV12-3 or TRBV12-4 and TRBJ1-1; D unclear. The CDR3 runs to 11 residues. Between the trimmed V and J ends, which lost 3 bases and 7 bases, there was a span of 6 bases. In nucleotides, the CDR3 is TGTGCCAGCAGTTTCAGGCTTGAAGCTTTCTTT. This gives the protein CASSFRLEAFF.

A few counts support this clonotype. The chain links TRBV6-1 to TRBJ2-1; D call uncertain. V lost 4 bases, J lost 0 bases, and 10 bases lay in between. This CDR3 spans 15 amino acids. In germline, CDR1 is MNHNS, CDR2 SASEGT. This chain's CDR3 is CASSGGSISYNEQFF. CDR3 nucleotide sequence: TGTGCCAGCAGTGGAGGTTCTATCTCCTACAATGAGCAGTTCTTC.

In its sample, this clonotype was seen many times. CDR3 residues: CASTRTAEETQYF. DNA of the CDR3: TGTGCCAGCACCCGGACAGCTGAAGAGACCCAGTACTTC. This chain links TRBV6-1 with TRBJ2-5; a possible D gene is TRBD1 (6 bases). Trimming removed 7 bases from V and 3 bases from J, with 12 bases in between. The CDR3 is 13 residues long. CDR1 is MNHNS and CDR2 is SASEGT in the germline V gene.

This clonotype was picked up many times. The chain recombines TRBV29-1 with TRBJ1-2; the D is unclear. The CDR3 contains 12 residues. The V end was cut by 0 bases, the J end by 4 bases, with 6 bases between. Looked up from germline, CDR1 is SQVTM and CDR2 is ANQGSEA. The CDR3 bases are TGCAGCGTTGAAGATTCGTTCTATGGCTACACCTTC. Amino acid sequence: CSVEDSFYGYTF.

This clonotype was counted ten times or more. The J gene is TRBJ2-3, the V gene TRBV20-1; 9 bases fit TRBD2. Germline V gives CDR1 DFQATT, CDR2 SNEGSKA (reference sequence). The J segment lost 0 bases and the V segment lost 3 bases, leaving 4 bases of the junction unmatched. CDR3 length: 15 amino acids. The chain's CDR3 is CSASQTSGSTDTQYF. CDR3 DNA: TGCAGTGCTAGCCAAACTAGCGGGAGCACAGATACGCAGTATTTT.

In the case of this clonotype: One junction end disagrees with the germline gene, perhaps due to a read error. V gene TRBV20-1 combines with J gene TRBJ1-2; D may be TRBD1 (6 bases). This CDR3 is built from 13 residues. Germline CDR1 reads DFQATT; CDR2 reads SNEGSKA (reference sequence). The CDR3 DNA follows: TGCAGTGCTCCTGACCATACTCCGGGACAAGCTTACTTC. Protein sequence: CSAPDHTPGQAYF.

This clonotype was seen many times. The rearrangement uses TRBV12-3 or TRBV12-4 and TRBJ1-1; D call uncertain. This CDR3 spans 12 amino acids. V was clipped by 3 bases and J by 4 bases, with 6 bases between them. This chain's CDR3 is CASSFYGTEAFF. The CDR3 region has the DNA TGTGCCAGCAGTTTTTACGGCACTGAAGCTTTCTTT.

This clonotype occurred a few times. V gene TRBV5-5 combines with J gene TRBJ2-1; perhaps TRBD1 as D (5 bases). Germline CDR1 reads SGHKS; CDR2 reads YYEKEE (reference sequence). CDR3 length equals 13 residues. V lost 0 bases, J lost 5 bases, and 6 bases lay in between. As DNA, the CDR3 is TGTGCCAGCAGCTTGGTGGACAACAATGAGCAGTTCTTC. This translates into CASSLVDNNEQFF. Full variable domain (remainder filled in from reference TRBV5-5 and TRBJ2-1): DAGVTQSPTHLIKTRGQQVTLRCSPISGHKSVSWYQQVLGQGPQFIFQYYEKEERGRGNFPDRFSARQFPNYSSELNVNALLLGDSALYLCASSLVDNNEQFFGPGTRLTVL.

This clonotype was picked up many times. V and J are TRBV12-3 or TRBV12-4 and TRBJ2-3, with TRBD2 matching 14 bases. J gave up 6 bases and V 2 bases, and 10 bases lay outside the gene matches. This CDR3 spans 18 amino acids. DNA for the CDR3: TGTGCCAGCAGTTTATATCCGGGACTAGCGGGAGTGTCCGATACGCAGTATTTT. Translated, it gives CASSLYPGLAGVSDTQYF.

This clonotype was detected ten times or more. The V gene is TRBV20-1, the J gene TRBJ2-7, with 9 positions matching TRBD2. Germline CDR1 reads DFQATT; CDR2 reads SNEGSKA (reference sequence). V gave up 4 bases and J gave up 0 bases; unmatched junction bases: 4. The length of the CDR3 is 14 residues. CDR3: CSAKSGRSSYEQYF. The CDR3 bases are TGCAGTGCTAAGAGCGGGAGGAGCTCCTACGAGCAGTACTTC.

This clonotype appeared many times. The chain has TRBV7-8 and TRBJ2-3; 7 positions match TRBD2. The J segment lost 1 base and the V segment lost 6 bases, leaving 13 bases of the junction unmatched. Germline V gene sequence: CDR1 SGHVS, CDR2 FQNEAQ. The CDR3 is made up of 17 amino acids. The DNA of the CDR3 is TGTGCCAGCAGTGGGGTGATGGCCCGGGAGGGCACAGATACGCAGTATTTT. This gives the protein CASSGVMAREGTDTQYF.

This clonotype was picked up many times. The genes are TRBV29-1 and TRBJ1-1, with a possible D match to TRBD1 (5 bases). There are 14 residues in the CDR3. Trimming shortened V by 4 bases and J by 1 base, and 13 bases separated the two germline ends. The V gene's germline CDR1 is SQVTM and CDR2 ANQGSEA. The CDR3 is CSVGPVGGNTEAFF. As DNA, the CDR3 is TGCAGCGTTGGCCCCGTTGGGGGGAACACTGAAGCTTTCTTT.

J is TRBJ1-1 and V is TRBV12-3 or TRBV12-4; D is unclear. Trimming removed 2 bases from V and 2 bases from J, with 9 bases in between. CDR3 length equals 14 residues. CDR3 protein: CASSLIQINTEAFF. CDR3 bases: TGTGCCAGCAGTTTAATCCAGATCAACACTGAAGCTTTCTTT.

This clonotype was seen repeatedly, ten times or more. The chain employs TRBV5-1 and TRBJ2-7, with D perhaps matching TRBD2 (6 bases). Trimming stripped 4 bases from V and 7 bases from J, with 18 bases between. The CDR3 spans 14 residues. Germline lookup yields CDR1 SGHRS and CDR2 YFSETQ. DNA of the CDR3: TGCGCCAGCAGCCCCGGGGGTGCTCCGGGAGAGCAGTACGTC. This gives the protein CASSPGGAPGEQYV.

Of note for this clonotype: A read error may produce the germline difference seen at one junction end. The chain carries TRBV19 and TRBJ2-1; D not certain. The germline V gene encodes CDR1 LNHDA and CDR2 SQIVND (reference sequence). This CDR3 is built from 11 residues. CDR3 amino acids: CASSKLDLLVF. As DNA, the CDR3 is TGTGCCAGTAGTAAGCTTGATCTACTGGTCTTC.